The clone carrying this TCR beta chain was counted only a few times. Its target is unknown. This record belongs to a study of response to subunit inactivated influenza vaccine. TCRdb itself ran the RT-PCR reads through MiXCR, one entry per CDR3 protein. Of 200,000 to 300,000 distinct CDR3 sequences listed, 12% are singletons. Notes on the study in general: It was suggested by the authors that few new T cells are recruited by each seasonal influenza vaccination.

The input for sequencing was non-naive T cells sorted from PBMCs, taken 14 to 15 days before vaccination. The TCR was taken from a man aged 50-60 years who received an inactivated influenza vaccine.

The CDR3 DNA follows: TGTGCCAGCAGCCCCCCTGATTCACCCCTCCACTTT. Its protein product is CASSPPDSPLHF. V and J are TRBV4-2 and TRBJ1-6, with no clear D. Trimming pared 4 bases from V and 8 bases from J, leaving 6 bases between. This CDR3 is 12 amino acids long. Germline lookup yields CDR1 LGHNA and CDR2 YNFKEQ.